This entry lists 32 T cell receptor beta chains sequenced from one sample in a study of blood T cell repertoires in COVID-19. Only in-frame clones appear in the TCRdb table, and some are missing; sequencing was by immunoSEQ multiplex PCR. The sample carries 130,000 or so clones, roughly 88% recorded once. Input material: peripheral blood. The receptors stem from a man in his 70s with active COVID-19.

The chain has TRBV3-1 (or the pseudogene TRBV3-2) and TRBJ2-1, with 9 bases fitting TRBD2. Germline CDR1 LGHDT, CDR2 YNNKEL (reference sequence). J gave up 8 bases and V 2 bases, and 16 bases lay outside the gene matches. CDR3 length equals 18 residues. CDR3 loop: CASSQKRGASGVFYEQFF. CDR3 DNA: TGTGCCAGCAGCCAAAAACGGGGAGCTAGCGGGGTTTTTTATGAGCAGTTCTTC.

The V gene is TRBV27, the J gene TRBJ2-1; 10 bases are shared with TRBD2. The germline V gene has CDR1 MNHEY and CDR2 SMNVEV (reference sequence). The CDR3 extends over 15 amino acids. V lost 3 bases and J lost 7; bases outside the gene matches: 6. Written as DNA, the CDR3 is TGTGCCAGCAGTTTTACTAGCGGGATCTTGAATGAGCAGTTCTTC. Amino acids: CASSFTSGILNEQFF.

V usage is TRBV5-4 and J usage is TRBJ2-7; D possibly corresponds to TRBD2 (5 bases). Germline-derived CDR1 and CDR2 are SGHNT and YYREEE (reference sequence). V gave up 6 bases and J gave up 2 bases, with 15 bases separating them. The CDR3 is 14 amino acids. The DNA for the CDR3 is TGTGCCAGCACCTCCCCGACTAATACCTACGAGCAGTACTTC. It is translated as CASTSPTNTYEQYF.

This sequence joins TRBV7-9 and TRBJ2-1; 9 bases map to TRBD2. Germline V gives CDR1 SEHNR, CDR2 FQNEAQ (reference sequence). The length of the CDR3 is 17 residues. The trim removed 0 bases at V and 8 bases at J, leaving 11 bases unmatched. The CDR3 is CASSLAGGSGRRDEQFF. The CDR3 DNA reads TGTGCCAGCAGCTTAGCAGGAGGTAGCGGGAGAAGGGATGAGCAGTTCTTC.

The V gene is TRBV7-3, the J gene TRBJ2-2; the match to TRBD2 covers 15 bases. The CDR3 spans 21 residues. V gave up 3 bases and J gave up 5 bases; unmatched junction bases: 16. Germline CDR1 and CDR2: SGHTA and FQGTGA. In nucleotides, the CDR3 is TGTGCCAGCAGCTTGACAGGGACAAGTCCCGGGACTAGCGGGAGGACCGGGGAGCTGTTTTTT. This codes for CASSLTGTSPGTSGRTGELFF.

The chain carries TRBV9 and TRBJ1-1; the D gene is possibly TRBD1 (6 bases). In germline, CDR1 is SGDLS, CDR2 YYNGEE. Trimming removed 2 bases at V and 1 base at J, with 9 bases between. The CDR3 is 14 amino acids. The CDR3 sequence is CASSVAGANTEAFF. CDR3 DNA: TGTGCCAGCAGCGTGGCAGGGGCGAACACTGAAGCTTTCTTT.

The V call is TRBV12-3 or TRBV12-4, the J call TRBJ2-1; 7 bases line up with TRBD2. The CDR3 spans 13 residues. V dropped 4 bases and J dropped 9; count of bases not matched to a gene: 6. The DNA for the CDR3 is TGTGCCAGCAGTTGGGGAGGGGCGGGTGAGCAGTTCTTC. Translated, it gives CASSWGGAGEQFF.

The V gene is TRBV29-1, the J gene TRBJ2-5; maybe TRBD2 (6 bases). The CDR3 loop spans 13 amino acids. Germline V gives CDR1 SQVTM, CDR2 ANQGSEA. Trimming cost V 6 bases and J 1 base, with 12 bases left between them. The CDR3, as DNA: TGCAGCGTCGCGGGACGGCTCCAAGAGACCCAGTACTTC. Translating gives CSVAGRLQETQYF.

The genes are TRBV4-1 and TRBJ2-5; 10 positions agree with TRBD2. In germline, CDR1 is MGHRA, CDR2 YSYEKL. Trimming took 0 bases from V and 5 from J; bases not matched to a gene: 15. The CDR3 has 19 residues. This chain's CDR3 is CASSQEGLAGASRRETQYF. CDR3 coding DNA: TGCGCCAGCAGCCAAGAAGGTCTAGCGGGAGCCAGTCGCCGGGAGACCCAGTACTTC.

This clone has only a few counts. The chain couples TRBV7-3 to TRBJ2-5, with a possible D match to TRBD2 (6 bases). CDR1 SGHTA and CDR2 FQGTGA come from the germline V gene. With 5 bases removed from V and 5 bases from J, the gap between germline ends came to 12 bases. This CDR3 contains 13 residues. This CDR3 reads CASSGGMGETQYF. CDR3 nucleotides: TGTGCCAGCAGCGGCGGGATGGGGGAGACCCAGTACTTC.

This chain uses TRBV3-1 (or the pseudogene TRBV3-2) with TRBJ2-7, with D possibly matching TRBD1 (6 bases). The CDR3 runs 14 residues. The V end was cut by 4 bases, the J end by 6 bases, with 16 bases between. CDR1 LGHDT and CDR2 YNNKEL come from the germline V gene (reference sequence). DNA for the CDR3: TGTGCCAGCAGCCTCGGACCCAGGGGTGGCGAGCAGTACTTC. Amino acid sequence: CASSLGPRGGEQYF.

This clone was found once. This rearrangement joins TRBV10-1 to TRBJ2-3, with 8 bases identical to TRBD2. Germline CDR1 and CDR2: WNHNN and SYGVQD (reference sequence). Trimming cost V 9 bases and J 4 bases; bases outside gene matches: 15. This CDR3 is built from 16 residues. This chain's CDR3 is CASCLSGRAGSDTQYF. CDR3 nucleotides: TGCGCCAGTTGCCTTTCCGGGAGGGCCGGGTCAGATACGCAGTATTTT.

The chain joins TRBV13 to TRBJ2-2; TRBD2 matches at 8 bases. CDR3 length equals 16 residues. The germline CDR1 and CDR2 sequences are PRHDT and FYEKMQ (reference sequence). Germline trimming cut 1 base from V and 4 bases from J; bases unmatched to any gene: 5. The CDR3: CASSLAGTRSTGELFF. The CDR3 nucleotides are TGTGCCAGCAGCTTAGCGGGGACTAGATCCACCGGGGAGCTGTTTTTT. The full variable domain, with the rest looked up from reference TRBV13 and TRBJ2-2, is AAGVIQSPRHLIKEKRETATLKCYPIPRHDTVYWYQQGPGQDPQFLISFYEKMQSDKGSIPDRFSAQQFSDYHSELNMSSLELGDSALYFCASSLAGTRSTGELFFGEGSRLTVL.

The J gene is TRBJ2-5, the V gene TRBV28, with D maybe TRBD1 (6 bases). The germline V and J ends were trimmed by 10 bases and 4 bases, with 13 bases remaining between them. There are 12 residues in the CDR3. Germline lookup yields CDR1 MDHEN and CDR2 SYDVKM. CDR3 amino acids: CATVEGVETQYF. The CDR3 nucleotides read TGTGCCACCGTCGAGGGGGTAGAGACCCAGTACTTC.

The chain combines TRBV27 with TRBJ1-5; D is possibly TRBD1 (5 bases). The CDR3 runs 15 residues. Germline lookup yields CDR1 MNHEY and CDR2 SMNVEV (reference sequence). Trimming left V 6 bases short and J 7 bases short, with 19 bases between. The CDR3 sequence: CASSPLGAPGQPQHF. For the CDR3, the DNA is TGTGCCAGCAGCCCCTTAGGGGCCCCTGGGCAGCCCCAGCATTTT.

The rearrangement uses TRBV7-2 and TRBJ2-7, with TRBD1 identical over 8 bases. Germline-derived CDR1 and CDR2 are SGHTA and FQGNSA. Trimming removed 5 bases from V and 1 base from J; junction bases left unmatched: 10. This CDR3 has 16 residues. In DNA form, the CDR3 reads TGTGCCAGCAGCCTTGGACCGGGACAGGCGTCCTACGAGCAGTACTTC. It is translated as CASSLGPGQASYEQYF.

The rearrangement joins TRBV10-2 to TRBJ2-1; TRBD2 matches 8 bases. J gave up 2 bases and V 4 bases, and 4 bases lay outside the gene matches. The CDR3 sequence is 15 residues long. CDR1 and CDR2 (germline): WSHSY, SAAADI. The DNA of the CDR3 is TGCGCCAGCAGTGCTCAACTAGCGGCCTACAATGAGCAGTTCTTC. Translation: CASSAQLAAYNEQFF.

V is TRBV20-1 and J is TRBJ2-3, with 10 bases identical to TRBD2. J was trimmed by 4 bases and V by 3 bases; bases with no gene match: 4. CDR3 length equals 14 residues. CDR1 and CDR2 (germline): DFQATT, SNEGSKA (reference sequence). The CDR3 DNA reads as TGCAGTGCTAGTTCTAGCGGGAGTGCAGATACGCAGTATTTT. As protein: CSASSSGSADTQYF.

This chain connects TRBV9 to TRBJ1-6; 8 bases line up with TRBD1. The CDR3 loop spans 15 amino acids. With 0 bases clipped from V and 5 bases from J, the junction kept 1 base outside the gene matches. Germline assignment: CDR1 SGDLS and CDR2 YYNGEE. CDR3 DNA sequence: TGTGCCAGCAGCGTAGGGGGACAGGATAATTCACCCCTCCACTTT. The encoded protein is CASSVGGQDNSPLHF.

The J gene is TRBJ2-3, the V gene TRBV9, with TRBD2 identical over 7 bases. V was pared by 1 base and J by 5 bases, with 4 bases of the junction left unmatched. CDR1 and CDR2 (germline): SGDLS, YYNGEE. The CDR3 runs to 14 residues. The chain's CDR3 is CASSVRRERDTQYF. Here the CDR3 DNA reads TGTGCCAGCAGCGTACGGCGGGAGAGAGATACGCAGTATTTT.

V usage is TRBV5-1 and J usage is TRBJ1-6; a weak D match, TRBD1 (5 bases). The CDR3 is 12 amino acids. The V gene lost 8 bases and the J gene lost 8 bases, with 11 bases spanning the gap. Germline CDR1 SGHRS, CDR2 YFSETQ. The CDR3 DNA follows: TGCGCCAGTGGGGCTCTGTATTCACCCCTCCACTTT. This codes for CASGALYSPLHF.

The V gene is TRBV19, the J gene TRBJ2-1; D call uncertain. CDR3 length: 14 residues. In germline, CDR1 is LNHDA, CDR2 SQIVND (reference sequence). Between the trimmed V and J ends, which lost 5 bases and 7 bases, there was a span of 15 bases. The CDR3 sequence is CASSSRGPGNEQFF. The CDR3 nucleotides are TGTGCCAGTAGTTCCCGTGGTCCCGGGAATGAGCAGTTCTTC.

Ten or more counts support this clone. The chain combines TRBV27 with TRBJ2-7; TRBD2 agrees at 9 bases. The CDR3 consists of 14 residues. The V gene's germline CDR1 is MNHEY and CDR2 SMNVEV (reference sequence). The junction had 9 bases not matched to a gene; V was cut back by 6 bases and J by 6 bases. CDR3 loop: CASRGLAGGIEQYF. CDR3 nucleotide sequence: TGTGCCAGCAGGGGCCTCGCGGGAGGGATCGAGCAGTACTTC.

The CDR3 sequence is CAGGGGPTDTQYF. For the CDR3, the DNA is TGTGCCGGGGGAGGGGGGCCCACAGATACGCAGTATTTT. The chain joins TRBV7-2 to TRBJ2-3, with D tentatively TRBD2 (7 bases). The CDR3 is 13 residues long. Trimming pared 11 bases from V and 2 bases from J, leaving 14 bases between. CDR1 is SGHTA, CDR2 FQGNSA, per germline.

The V and J genes are TRBV18 and TRBJ2-3, with D hard to call. The germline gives CDR1 KGHSH, CDR2 LQKENI. The ends were cut back, 0 bases at V and 2 bases at J, with 6 bases in the middle. This CDR3 has 14 residues. The CDR3 here is CASSPPFLTDTQYF. For the CDR3, the DNA is TGTGCCAGCTCACCACCGTTCCTCACAGATACGCAGTATTTT.

The chain is built from TRBV10-1 and TRBJ2-1, with 10 bases aligning to TRBD2. V lost 5 bases, J lost 4 bases, and 5 bases stayed unmatched. The germline CDR1 and CDR2 sequences are WNHNN and SYGVQD (reference sequence). This CDR3 has 15 amino acids. This chain's CDR3 is CASSTGTSAYNEQFF. DNA of the CDR3: TGCGCCAGCAGTACCGGGACTAGCGCGTACAATGAGCAGTTCTTC.

The chain joins TRBV5-4 to TRBJ2-1; 8 bases are a match to TRBD2. The CDR3 length is 17 residues. Germline V gives CDR1 SGHNT, CDR2 YYREEE (reference sequence). The junction had 5 bases not matched to a gene; V was cut back by 0 bases and J by 0 bases. The CDR3 region is CASSLAGGGSSYNEQFF. DNA of the CDR3: TGTGCCAGCAGCTTGGCGGGCGGGGGGAGCTCCTACAATGAGCAGTTCTTC. The entire variable domain, with the rest obtained from reference TRBV5-4 and TRBJ2-1, is as follows: ETGVTQSPTHLIKTRGQQVTLRCSSQSGHNTVSWYQQALGQGPQFIFQYYREEENGRGNFPPRFSGLQFPNYSSELNVNALELDDSALYLCASSLAGGGSSYNEQFFGPGTRLTVL.

The CDR3 nucleotides read TGTGCCAGCAGTTTATCGAGACTATCTACCTACAATGAGCAGTTCTTC. The encoded protein is CASSLSRLSTYNEQFF. V and J are TRBV27 and TRBJ2-1; possible D gene TRBD2, 5 bases. From germline, CDR1 is MNHEY and CDR2 SMNVEV (reference sequence). Trimming cost V 0 bases and J 2 bases, with 11 bases left between them. This CDR3 contains 16 residues.

This clone is a singleton in its sample. The chain uses TRBV7-9 and TRBJ1-1; 8 bases are a match to TRBD1. The V and J ends lost 4 bases and 5 bases, in that order; junction bases with no gene match: 9. Germline lookup yields CDR1 SEHNR and CDR2 FQNEAQ (reference sequence). This CDR3 contains 15 residues. The CDR3 loop reads CASSSTTGAGTEAFF. Here the CDR3 DNA reads TGTGCCAGCAGCTCGACGACAGGGGCTGGGACTGAAGCTTTCTTT. The complete variable domain, with remaining parts taken from reference TRBV7-9 and TRBJ1-1, reads DTGVSQNPRHKITKRGQNVTFRCDPISEHNRLYWYRQTLGQGPEFLTYFQNEAQLEKSRLLSDRFSAERPKGSFSTLEIQRTEQGDSAMYLCASSSTTGAGTEAFFGQGTRLTVV.

The genes are TRBV11-2 and TRBJ1-4; D not certain. V was clipped by 6 bases and J by 2 bases, with 4 bases between them. The CDR3 runs 12 residues. Germline lookup yields CDR1 SGHAT and CDR2 FQNNGV. Here the CDR3 reads CASRGTNEKLFF. The DNA of the CDR3 is TGTGCCAGCAGGGGCACTAATGAAAAACTGTTTTTT. Complete variable domain (other parts from reference TRBV11-2 and TRBJ1-4): EAGVAQSPRYKIIEKRQSVAFWCNPISGHATLYWYQQILGQGPKLLIQFQNNGVVDDSQLPKDRFSAERLKGVDSTLKIQPAKLEDSAVYLCASRGTNEKLFFGSGTQLSVL.

CDR3 bases: TGTGCCAGCTCACCACGGGTGGACAGGGCGTACCAAGAGACCCAGTACTTC. It codes for CASSPRVDRAYQETQYF. The chain employs TRBV18 and TRBJ2-5; 8 bases fit TRBD1. In germline, CDR1 is KGHSH, CDR2 LQKENI. V trimming: 1 base; J trimming: 0 bases; junction bases outside the gene matches: 7. The CDR3 has 17 residues.

For the CDR3, the DNA is TGCGCCAGCAGCCCGGGGACAGCACTCCAAGAGACCCAGTACTTC. It yields the protein CASSPGTALQETQYF. This chain connects TRBV5-1 to TRBJ2-5; 7 nucleotides line up with TRBD1. Germline assignment: CDR1 SGHRS and CDR2 YFSETQ. With 4 bases clipped from V and 1 base from J, the junction kept 7 bases outside the gene matches. CDR3 length: 15 amino acids.